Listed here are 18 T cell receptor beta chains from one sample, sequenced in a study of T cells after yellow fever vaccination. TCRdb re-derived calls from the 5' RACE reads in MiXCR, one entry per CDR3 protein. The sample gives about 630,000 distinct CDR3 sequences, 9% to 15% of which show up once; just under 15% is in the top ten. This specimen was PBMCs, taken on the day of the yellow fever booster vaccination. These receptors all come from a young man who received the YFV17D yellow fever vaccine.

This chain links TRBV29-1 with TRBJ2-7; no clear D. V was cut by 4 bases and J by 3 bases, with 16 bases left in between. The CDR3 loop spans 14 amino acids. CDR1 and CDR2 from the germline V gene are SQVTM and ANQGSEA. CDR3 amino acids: CSVGPVGQIYEQYF. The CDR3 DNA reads TGCAGCGTTGGCCCCGTAGGGCAGATCTACGAGCAGTACTTC.

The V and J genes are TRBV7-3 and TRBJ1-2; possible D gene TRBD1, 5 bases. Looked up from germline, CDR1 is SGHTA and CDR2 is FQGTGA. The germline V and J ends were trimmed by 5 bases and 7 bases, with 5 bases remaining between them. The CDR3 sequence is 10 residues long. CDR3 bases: TGTGCCAGCAGCCAGGGTGGCTACACCTTC. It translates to CASSQGGYTF.

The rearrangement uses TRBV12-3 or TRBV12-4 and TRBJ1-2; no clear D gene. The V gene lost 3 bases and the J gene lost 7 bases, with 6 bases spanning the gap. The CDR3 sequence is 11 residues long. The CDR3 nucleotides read TGTGCCAGCAGTTTTACCGGTGGCTACACCTTC. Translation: CASSFTGGYTF.

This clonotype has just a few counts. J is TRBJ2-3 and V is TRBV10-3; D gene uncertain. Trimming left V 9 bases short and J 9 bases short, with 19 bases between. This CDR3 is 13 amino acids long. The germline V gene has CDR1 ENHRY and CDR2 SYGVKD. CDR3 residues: CAIHGPGTGTQYF. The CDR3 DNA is TGTGCCATTCACGGGCCGGGCACCGGAACGCAGTATTTT.

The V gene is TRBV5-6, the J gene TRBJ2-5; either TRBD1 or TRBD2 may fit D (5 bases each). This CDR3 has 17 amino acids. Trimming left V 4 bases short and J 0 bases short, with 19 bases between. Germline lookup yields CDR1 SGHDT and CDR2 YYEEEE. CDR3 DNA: TGTGCCAGCAGCCTCACTCCGGGACGACAAGACCAAGAGACCCAGTACTTC. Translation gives CASSLTPGRQDQETQYF.

CDR3 protein: CAFSFFSTLVYNSPLHF. CDR3 nucleotide sequence: TGTGCCTTCAGTTTCTTCAGCACTCTGGTTTATAATTCACCCCTCCACTTT. V and J are TRBV3-1 and TRBJ1-6; no clear D. Trimming took 11 bases from V and 4 from J, leaving 24 bases between them. This CDR3 region has 17 residues. The germline gives CDR1 LGHDT, CDR2 YNNKEL (reference sequence).

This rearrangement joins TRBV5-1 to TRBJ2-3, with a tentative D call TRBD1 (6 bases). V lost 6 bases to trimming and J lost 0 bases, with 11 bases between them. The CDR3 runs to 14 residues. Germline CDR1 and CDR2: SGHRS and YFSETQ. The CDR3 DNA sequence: TGCGCCAGCACGACAGGACTTAGCACAGATACGCAGTATTTT. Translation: CASTTGLSTDTQYF.

CDR3 in DNA: TGTGCCAGCAGACCTAAGGGACAGGGGCATCAGCCCCAGCATTTT. Its protein is CASRPKGQGHQPQHF. This chain links TRBV27 with TRBJ1-5; 10 nucleotides align to TRBD1. This CDR3 contains 15 residues. Germline trimming cut 6 bases from V and 5 bases from J; bases unmatched to any gene: 7. The germline V gene has CDR1 MNHEY and CDR2 SMNVEV (reference sequence).

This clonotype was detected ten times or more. The CDR3 DNA reads TGTGCCAGCAGTTACCCTAGCGGGATGCCCACCGGGGAGCTGTTTTTT. Translation: CASSYPSGMPTGELFF. This chain uses TRBV6-2 or TRBV6-3 with TRBJ2-2; 9 nucleotides align to TRBD2. Germline V gene lookup returns CDR1 MNHEY and CDR2 SVGEGT. J gave up 4 bases and V 2 bases, and 5 bases lay outside the gene matches. This CDR3 has 16 residues.

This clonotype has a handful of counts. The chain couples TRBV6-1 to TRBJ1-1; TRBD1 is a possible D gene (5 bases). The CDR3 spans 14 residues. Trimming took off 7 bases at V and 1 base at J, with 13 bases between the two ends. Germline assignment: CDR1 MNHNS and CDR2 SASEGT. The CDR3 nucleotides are TGTGCCAGCATCCTGGGGGGGACGAACACTGAAGCTTTCTTT. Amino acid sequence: CASILGGTNTEAFF.

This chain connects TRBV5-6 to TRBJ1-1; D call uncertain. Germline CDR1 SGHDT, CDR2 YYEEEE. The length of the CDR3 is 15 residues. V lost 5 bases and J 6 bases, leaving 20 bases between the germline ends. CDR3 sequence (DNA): TGTGCCAGCAGTTTTCCGGGCCACCGGGATGCTGAAGCTTTCTTT. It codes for CASSFPGHRDAEAFF.

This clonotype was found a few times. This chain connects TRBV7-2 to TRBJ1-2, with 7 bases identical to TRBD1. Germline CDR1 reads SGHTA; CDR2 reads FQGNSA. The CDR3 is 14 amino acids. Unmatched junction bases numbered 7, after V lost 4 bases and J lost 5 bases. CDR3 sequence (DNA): TGTGCCAGCAGCTCGGACAGGCGGGCATATGGCTACACCTTC. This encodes CASSSDRRAYGYTF.

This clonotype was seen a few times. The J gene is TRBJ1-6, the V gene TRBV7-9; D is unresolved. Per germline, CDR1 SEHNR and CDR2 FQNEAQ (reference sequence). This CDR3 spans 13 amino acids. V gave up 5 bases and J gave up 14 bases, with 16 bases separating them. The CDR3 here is CASSPSGVETLHF. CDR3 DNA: TGTGCCAGCAGCCCAAGCGGGGTAGAGACCCTCCACTTT.

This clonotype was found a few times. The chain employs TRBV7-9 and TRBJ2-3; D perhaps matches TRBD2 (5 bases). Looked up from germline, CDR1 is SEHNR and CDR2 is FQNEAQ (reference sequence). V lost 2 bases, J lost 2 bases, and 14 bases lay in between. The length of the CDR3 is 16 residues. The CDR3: CASSLSYTGFTDTQYF. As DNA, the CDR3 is TGTGCCAGCAGCTTATCGTATACGGGGTTCACAGATACGCAGTATTTT.

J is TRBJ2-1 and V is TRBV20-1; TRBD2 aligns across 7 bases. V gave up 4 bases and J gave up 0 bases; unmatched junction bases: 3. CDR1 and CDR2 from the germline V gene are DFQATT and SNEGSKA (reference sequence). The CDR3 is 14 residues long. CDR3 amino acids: CSATGRSSYNEQFF. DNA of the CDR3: TGCAGTGCTACCGGGAGGAGCTCCTACAATGAGCAGTTCTTC.

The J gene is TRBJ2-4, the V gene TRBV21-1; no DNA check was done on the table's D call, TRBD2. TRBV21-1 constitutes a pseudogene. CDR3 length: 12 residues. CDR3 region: CASSKAPLDPYF. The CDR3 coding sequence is TGTGCCAGCAGCAAAGCACCACTAGATCCGTACTTC.

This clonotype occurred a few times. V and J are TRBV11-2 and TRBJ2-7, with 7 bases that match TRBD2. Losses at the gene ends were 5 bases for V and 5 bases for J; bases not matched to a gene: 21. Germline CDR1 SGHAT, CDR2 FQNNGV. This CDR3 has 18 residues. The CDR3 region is CASSPLYSGRVPPDEQYF. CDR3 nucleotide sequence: TGTGCCAGCAGCCCTCTCTATAGCGGGCGGGTGCCCCCAGACGAGCAGTACTTC.

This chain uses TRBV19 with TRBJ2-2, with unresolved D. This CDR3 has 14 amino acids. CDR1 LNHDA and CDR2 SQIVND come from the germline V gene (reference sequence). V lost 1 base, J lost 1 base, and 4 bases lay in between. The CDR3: CASSIARNTGELFF. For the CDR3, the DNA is TGTGCCAGTAGTATAGCCAGGAACACCGGGGAGCTGTTTTTT.